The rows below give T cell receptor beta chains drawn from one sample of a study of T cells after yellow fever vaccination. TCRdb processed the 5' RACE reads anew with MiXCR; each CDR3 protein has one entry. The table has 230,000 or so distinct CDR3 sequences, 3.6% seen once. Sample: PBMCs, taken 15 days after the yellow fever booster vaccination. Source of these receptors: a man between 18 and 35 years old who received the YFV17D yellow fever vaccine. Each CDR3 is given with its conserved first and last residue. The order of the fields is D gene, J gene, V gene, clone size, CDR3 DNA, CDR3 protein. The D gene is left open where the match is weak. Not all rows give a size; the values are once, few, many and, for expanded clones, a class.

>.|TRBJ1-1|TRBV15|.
TGTGCCACCAGCAGAGCGAACACTGAAGCTTTCTTT
CATSRANTEAFF
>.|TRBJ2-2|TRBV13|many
TGTGCCAGCAGCTTCTATACCAACACCGGGGAGCTGTTTTTT
CASSFYTNTGELFF
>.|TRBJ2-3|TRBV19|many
TGTGCCAGTAGTATTCGTTTAGGGTCCAGCACAGATACGCAGTATTTT
CASSIRLGSSTDTQYF
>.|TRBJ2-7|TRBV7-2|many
TGTGCCAGCAGCCTAAGGGGGGTCCGCGAGCAGTACTTC
CASSLRGVREQYF
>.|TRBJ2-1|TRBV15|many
TGTGCCACCAGCAGAGGTGGCGCGGTATACAATGAGCAGTTCTTC
CATSRGGAVYNEQFF
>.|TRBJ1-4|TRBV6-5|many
TGTGCCAGCAGCCGTACAAGAACTAATGAAAAACTGTTTTTT
CASSRTRTNEKLFF
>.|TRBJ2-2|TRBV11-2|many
TGTGCCAGCAGCTTCTCAACCGGGGAGCTGTTTTTT
CASSFSTGELFF
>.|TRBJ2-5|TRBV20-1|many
TGCAGTGCTAGATCCCATGGGGAGACCCAGTACTTC
CSARSHGETQYF
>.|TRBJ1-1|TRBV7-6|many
TGTGCCAGCAGCCCCGAGGGTGGGCGGGGAACTGAAGCTTTCTTT
CASSPEGGRGTEAFF
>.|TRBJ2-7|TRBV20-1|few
TGCAGTGCTAGAGAGCTGGGGCAGAGCTACGAGCAGTACTTC
CSARELGQSYEQYF
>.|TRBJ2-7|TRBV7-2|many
TGTGCCAGCAGCCGAACAGGGTACGAGCAGTACTTC
CASSRTGYEQYF
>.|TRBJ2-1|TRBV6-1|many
TGTGCCAGCGGCGGGGGCCGCACCTACAATGAGCAGTTCTTC
CASGGGRTYNEQFF
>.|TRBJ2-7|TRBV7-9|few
TGTGCCAGCAGCCTTACTAATACTGATTCCGAGCAGTACTTC
CASSLTNTDSEQYF
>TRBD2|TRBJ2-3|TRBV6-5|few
TGTGCCAGCAGTTACTCTGGAAGCGGGGGGGCGGATACGCAGTATTTT
CASSYSGSGGADTQYF
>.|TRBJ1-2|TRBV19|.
TGTGCCAGTAGTTCTCCGGGGGGCGGCTATGGCTACACCTTC
CASSSPGGGYGYTF
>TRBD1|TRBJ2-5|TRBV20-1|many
TGCAGTGCCCGGGACAGTTACTATCAAGAGACCCAGTACTTC
CSARDSYYQETQYF
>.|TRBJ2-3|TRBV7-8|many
TGTGCCAGCAGTCCGAGGTGGGGAGGAAGCACAGATACGCAGTATTTT
CASSPRWGGSTDTQYF
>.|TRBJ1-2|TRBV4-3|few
TGCGCCAGCAGCCAAGAGGCGCAGTTCGGGACCAGAAACTATGGCTACACCTTC
CASSQEAQFGTRNYGYTF
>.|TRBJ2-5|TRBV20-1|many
TGCAGTGCTAGAGAGGGGCACAGAACACAAGAGACCCAGTACTTC
CSAREGHRTQETQYF
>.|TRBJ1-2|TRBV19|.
TGTGCCAGTAGTATAGGAGGGCACGGCTACACCTTC
CASSIGGHGYTF
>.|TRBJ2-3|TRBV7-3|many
TGTGCCAGCAGCTCCCCGGGGACCAGCCCAGATACGCAGTATTTT
CASSSPGTSPDTQYF
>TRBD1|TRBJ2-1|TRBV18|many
TGTGCCAGCTCACCATTGACAGGGACTGAGCAGTTCTTC
CASSPLTGTEQFF
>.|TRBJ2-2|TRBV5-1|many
TGCGCCAGCAGCGTAGGGGTCGGCACCGGGGAGCTGTTTTTT
CASSVGVGTGELFF
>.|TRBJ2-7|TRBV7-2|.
TGTGCCAGCAGCCGTAAGTGGGGCTCCTACGAGCAGTACTTC
CASSRKWGSYEQYF
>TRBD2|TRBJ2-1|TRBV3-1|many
TGTGCCAGCAGCCAAGAAACTAGCGGGGGGCTCACTACCAATGAGCAGTTCTTC
CASSQETSGGLTTNEQFF
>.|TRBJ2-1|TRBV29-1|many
TGCAGCGTTGAACCCGGGGGTCATGAGCAGTTCTTC
CSVEPGGHEQFF
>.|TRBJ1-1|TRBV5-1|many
TGCGCCAGCAGCCCAGGGCGTCCGAACACTGAAGCTTTCTTT
CASSPGRPNTEAFF
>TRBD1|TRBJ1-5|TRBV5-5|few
TGTGCCAGCAGCCTAACAGGGGAGTCTCGTCAGCCCCAGCATTTT
CASSLTGESRQPQHF
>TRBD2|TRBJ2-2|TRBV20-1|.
TGCAGTGCTAGCGGCCCTAGCGGGGCGGGCACCGGGGAGCTGTTTTTT
CSASGPSGAGTGELFF
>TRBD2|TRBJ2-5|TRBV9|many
TGTGCCAGCAGCGTAGGCGGGGGGGCGGGGGAGACCCAGTACTTC
CASSVGGGAGETQYF
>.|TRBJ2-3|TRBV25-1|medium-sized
TGTGCCAGCACATCAGGGGCTGGCACAGATACGCAGTATTTT
CASTSGAGTDTQYF
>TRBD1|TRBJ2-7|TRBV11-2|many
TGTGCCAGCACCCTGGAGCCAGGGGGAATCTCCTACGAGCAGTACTTC
CASTLEPGGISYEQYF
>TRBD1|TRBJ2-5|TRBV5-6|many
TGTGCCAGCAGCCCCGACAGGGAACTCCTCCAAGAGACCCAGTACTTC
CASSPDRELLQETQYF
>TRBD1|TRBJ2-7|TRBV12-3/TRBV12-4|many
TGTGCCAGCAGTTTAGCAGGGGGCTTGAGGGAGCAGTACTTC
CASSLAGGLREQYF
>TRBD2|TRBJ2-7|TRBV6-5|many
TGTGCCAGCACCGCGACTAGCGGGGGGCGAGGCGAGCAGTACTTC
CASTATSGGRGEQYF
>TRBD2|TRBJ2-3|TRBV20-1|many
TGCAGTGCTATCCTAGCGGGGGCCAAAACCGATGATACGCAGTATTTT
CSAILAGAKTDDTQYF
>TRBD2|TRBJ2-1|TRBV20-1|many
TGCAGCTTCCGGCGGGGGGGGGACAATGAGCAGTTCTTC
CSFRRGGDNEQFF
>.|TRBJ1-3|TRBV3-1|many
TGTGCCAGCAGCCAAGAATTCTTCTCTGGAAACACCATATATTTT
CASSQEFFSGNTIYF
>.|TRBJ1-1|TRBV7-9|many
TGTGCCAGCGTGCGACAGGAATACACTGAAGCTTTCTTT
CASVRQEYTEAFF
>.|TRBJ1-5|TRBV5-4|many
TGTGCCAGCAGCTTGGGCGGCACCTATAGCAATCAGCCCCAGCATTTT
CASSLGGTYSNQPQHF
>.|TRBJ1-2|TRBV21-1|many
TGTGCCAGCAGCAACTTCCGGGCAACTGACTATGGCTACACCTTC
CASSNFRATDYGYTF
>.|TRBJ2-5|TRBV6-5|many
TGTGCCAGCAGTTACTCGGTCACCCAAGAGACCCAGTACTTC
CASSYSVTQETQYF
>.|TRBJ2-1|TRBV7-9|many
TGTGCCAGCTCTCGCGAGGGGGGCAGGGGTGGCAATGAGCAGTTCTTC
CASSREGGRGGNEQFF
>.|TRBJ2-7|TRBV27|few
TGTGCCAGCAGGGAGGACCCCACCTACGAGCAGTACTTC
CASREDPTYEQYF
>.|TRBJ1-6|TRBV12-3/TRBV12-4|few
TGTGCCAGCAGTTTCCGGGTTAATTCACCCCTCCACTTT
CASSFRVNSPLHF
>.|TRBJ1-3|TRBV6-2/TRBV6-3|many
TGTGCCAGCAGTTACACCGCACAAGAACCCTCTGGAAACACCATATATTTT
CASSYTAQEPSGNTIYF
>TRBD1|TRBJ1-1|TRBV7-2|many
TGTGCCAGCAGCCGCGGGCAGGGGGTTTTGAGCACTGAAGCTTTCTTT
CASSRGQGVLSTEAFF
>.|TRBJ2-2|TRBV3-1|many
TGTGCCAGCGATGACACAAACACCGGGGAGCTGTTTTTT
CASDDTNTGELFF
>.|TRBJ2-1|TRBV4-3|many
TGCGCCAGCAGCCAAGTAAGGGAATCCAATGAGCAGTTCTTC
CASSQVRESNEQFF
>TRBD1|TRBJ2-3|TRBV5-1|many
TGCGCCAGCAGCGAACAGGGGGCTATGACAGATACGCAGTATTTT
CASSEQGAMTDTQYF
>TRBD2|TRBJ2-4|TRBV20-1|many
TGCAGTGCTACGTCCTTTGCGGGGGGGCCCAAAAACATTCAGTACTTC
CSATSFAGGPKNIQYF
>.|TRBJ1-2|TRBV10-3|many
TGTGCCATCAGGGACCCACCCCCTGGAGGGGGACTCTATGGCTACACCTTC
CAIRDPPPGGGLYGYTF
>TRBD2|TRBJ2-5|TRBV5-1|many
TGCGCCAGCAGCTTGACTACTAGCGGGAAAGAGACCCAGTACTTC
CASSLTTSGKETQYF
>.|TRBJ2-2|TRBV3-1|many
TGTGCCAGCAGCCGCCGAGAGAGTGGCGGGGAGCTGTTTTTT
CASSRRESGGELFF
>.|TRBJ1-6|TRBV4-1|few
TGCGCCAGCAGCCCGATTATGACAGAGAGGATGTCACCCCTCCACTTT
CASSPIMTERMSPLHF
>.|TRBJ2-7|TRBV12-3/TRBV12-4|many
TGTGCCAGCAGTTCGATGAGTCTCAGGAGCTCCTACGAGCAGTACTTC
CASSSMSLRSSYEQYF
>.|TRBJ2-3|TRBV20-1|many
TGCAGTGCTACACCCCCAGCTCCCGATACGCAGTATTTT
CSATPPAPDTQYF